This T cell receptor (beta chain) derives from a study of cytomegalovirus exposure and HLA in healthy donors. Here immunoSEQ multiplex PCR was the method, and the copy in TCRdb shows in-frame clones only, minus some. The sample includes 220,000 or so clones, around 86% of them seen just once. The germline V gene has CDR1 SGHVS and CDR2 FQNEAQ. Deletions cut 4 bases from V and 2 bases from J, with 23 bases between. This CDR3 spans 18 amino acids. Study outcomes and limitations: Confirmation in vitro established that a few CMV-associated chains were specific for CMV antigens. Cytomegalovirus association was assigned to under 200 TCR beta chains. Subsequent analysis revealed that first-cohort TCR clusters tended to co-occur in the 90 to 150 validation repertoires.

Points on this clone: The antigen is unknown.

Sequenced sample: PBMCs. This clonotype was obtained from a woman aged 18-30 years in good health and CMV-seropositive. The V call is TRBV7-8, the J call TRBJ2-5; maybe TRBD1 (6 bases). This CDR3 reads CASSSSGAVIRIQETQYF. The CDR3 DNA reads TGTGCCAGCAGCTCTTCAGGGGCAGTAATTCGGATACAAGAGACCCAGTACTTC. Using reference TRBV7-8 and TRBJ2-5 for the parts outside the CDR3, the full variable domain is GAGVSQSPRYKVAKRGQDVALRCDPISGHVSLFWYQQALGQGPEFLTYFQNEAQLDKSGLPSDRFFAERPEGSVSTLKIQRTQQEDSAVYLCASSSSGAVIRIQETQYFGPGTRLLVL.